This T cell receptor beta chain originates from a study of cytomegalovirus exposure and HLA in healthy donors. CDR3 length equals 19 residues. The V and J ends lost 0 bases and 0 bases, in that order; junction bases with no gene match: 11. In germline, CDR1 is KGHSH, CDR2 LQKENI. PCR employed 60 Vbeta and 13 Jbeta primers. Clones were read by immunoSEQ multiplex PCR, and TCRdb kept only the in-frame ones, dropping some. This repertoire includes roughly 30,000 clones. The sequenced sample was PBMCs. The chain couples TRBV18 to TRBJ1-5, with 7 positions matching TRBD1. This receptor was taken from a middle-aged woman in good health and CMV-seropositive. This CDR3 is CASSPPTRDSHYSNQPQHF. CDR3 DNA: TGTGCCAGCTCACCACCGACTCGGGACAGCCACTATAGCAATCAGCCCCAGCATTTT.